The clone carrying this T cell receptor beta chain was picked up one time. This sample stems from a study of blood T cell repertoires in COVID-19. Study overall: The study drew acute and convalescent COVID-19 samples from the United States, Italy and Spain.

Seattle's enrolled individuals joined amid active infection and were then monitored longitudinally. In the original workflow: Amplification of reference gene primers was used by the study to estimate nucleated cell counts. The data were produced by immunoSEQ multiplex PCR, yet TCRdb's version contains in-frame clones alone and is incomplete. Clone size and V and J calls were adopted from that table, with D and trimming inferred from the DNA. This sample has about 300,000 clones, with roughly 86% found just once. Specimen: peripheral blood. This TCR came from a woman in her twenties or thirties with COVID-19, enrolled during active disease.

CDR3 nucleotides: TGCGCCAGCAGACTCTCCATGAACACTGAAGCTTTCTTT. It is translated as CASRLSMNTEAFF. The chain recombines TRBV5-1 with TRBJ1-1; D is uncertain. The length of the CDR3 is 13 residues. Trimming stripped 5 bases from V and 0 bases from J, with 8 bases between. Germline loops: CDR1 SGHRS, CDR2 YFSETQ.